The 9 T cell receptor beta chains in this list originate from one sample, sequenced in a study of technical replicates of blood from several donors. The method was immunoSEQ multiplex PCR; TCRdb's version includes in-frame clones alone and lacks a portion of them. Here the sample spans around 57,000 clones, about 97% being singletons. The material sequenced was T cells isolated from PBMCs. The receptors derive from a human donor in good health.

The V gene is TRBV9, the J gene TRBJ1-2; TRBD1 is a possible D gene (5 bases). There are 13 residues in the CDR3. Germline CDR1 SGDLS, CDR2 YYNGEE. Trimming took 0 bases from V and 8 from J, leaving 11 bases between them. Here the CDR3 reads CASSVGVQAGYTF. As DNA, the CDR3 is TGTGCCAGCAGCGTAGGAGTACAGGCCGGCTACACCTTC.

The gene calls are TRBV9 and TRBJ1-2; possibly TRBD1 for D (6 bases). The CDR3 is 15 residues long. The ends were cut back, 2 bases at V and 2 bases at J, with 13 bases in the middle. CDR1 is SGDLS, CDR2 YYNGEE, per germline. CDR3 in DNA: TGTGCCAGCAGCGTTCGGCCCGGGACAAACTATGGCTACACCTTC. Its translation: CASSVRPGTNYGYTF.

This clone showed up just once. The chain recombines TRBV15 with TRBJ2-7; 7 bases line up with TRBD1. The CDR3 has 14 residues. Germline V lookup: CDR1 LNHNV, CDR2 YYDKDF (reference sequence). The V and J ends lost 4 bases and 3 bases, in that order; junction bases with no gene match: 6. The CDR3 sequence: CATSTRGTGYEQYF. In DNA, the CDR3 is TGTGCCACCAGCACCAGGGGGACGGGCTACGAGCAGTACTTC.

The chain couples TRBV10-2 to TRBJ2-1; 7 bases are a match to TRBD1. This CDR3 comprises 12 residues. J lost 15 bases, V lost 7 bases, and 12 bases had no gene match. CDR1 is WSHSY and CDR2 is SAAADI in the germline V gene. The CDR3 is CASNVQQGSRFF. Written as DNA, the CDR3 is TGCGCCAGCAATGTCCAACAGGGGTCTAGGTTCTTC.

The rearrangement links TRBV11-3 to TRBJ2-5; 9 bases align to TRBD2. Trimming removed 1 base from V and 3 bases from J; junction bases left unmatched: 3. CDR3 length: 15 amino acids. Per the germline V gene, CDR1 is SGHNT and CDR2 is YENEEA. The CDR3: CASSLGLAGEETQYF. DNA for the CDR3: TGTGCCAGCAGCTTAGGGTTAGCGGGGGAAGAGACCCAGTACTTC.

The chain uses TRBV6-5 and TRBJ1-1, with TRBD1 identical over 9 bases. The CDR3 spans 15 residues. Germline CDR1 is MNHEY and CDR2 is SVGAGI. V lost 0 bases and J lost 3; bases outside the gene matches: 2. The CDR3 coding sequence is TGTGCCAGCAGTTACTCGGGACAGGGAGACACTGAAGCTTTCTTT. It translates to CASSYSGQGDTEAFF.

The rearrangement uses TRBV29-1 and TRBJ1-5, with no clear D. Germline V gene sequence: CDR1 SQVTM, CDR2 ANQGSEA. This CDR3 is built from 13 residues. Trimming removed 6 bases at V and 1 base at J, with 10 bases between. The CDR3 region is CSVGMGSNQPQHF. In DNA form, the CDR3 reads TGCAGCGTGGGTATGGGCAGCAATCAGCCCCAGCATTTT.

This clone has only a few counts. This chain links TRBV7-9 with TRBJ1-1; the D is unclear. V shed 0 bases and J shed 1 base, with 6 bases lying between them. Germline CDR1 and CDR2: SEHNR and FQNEAQ (reference sequence). The CDR3 covers 14 residues. The CDR3 protein is CASSLARSNTEAFF. CDR3 DNA: TGTGCCAGCAGCTTAGCGCGATCGAACACTGAAGCTTTCTTT.

The chain uses TRBV29-1 and TRBJ2-7; 13 bases fit TRBD2. J gave up 7 bases and V 5 bases, and 8 bases lay outside the gene matches. This CDR3 has 14 residues. Germline V lookup: CDR1 SQVTM, CDR2 ANQGSEA. This chain's CDR3 is CSVRLAGGFREQYF. For the CDR3, the DNA is TGCAGCGTTAGACTAGCGGGAGGATTTAGGGAGCAGTACTTC.